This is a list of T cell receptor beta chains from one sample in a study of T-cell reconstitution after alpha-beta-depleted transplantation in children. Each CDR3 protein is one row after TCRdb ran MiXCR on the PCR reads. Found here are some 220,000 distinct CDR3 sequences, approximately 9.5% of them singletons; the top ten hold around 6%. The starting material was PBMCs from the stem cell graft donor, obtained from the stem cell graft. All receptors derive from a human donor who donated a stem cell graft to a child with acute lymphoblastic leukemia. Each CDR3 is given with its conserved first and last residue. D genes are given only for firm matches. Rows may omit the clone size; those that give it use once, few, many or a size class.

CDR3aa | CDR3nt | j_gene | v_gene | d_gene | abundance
CAISSDNLEKLFF | TGTGCCATCTCCTCCGACAATCTAGAAAAACTGTTTTTT | TRBJ1-4 | TRBV10-3 | . | few
CASSLRDSYGYTF | TGCGCCAGCAGCTTGCGGGACAGCTATGGCTACACCTTC | TRBJ1-2 | TRBV5-1 | TRBD1 | many
CATLPGQGNQPQHF | TGTGCCACCTTACCTGGACAGGGCAACCAGCCCCAGCATTTT | TRBJ1-5 | TRBV10-3 | TRBD1 | few
CASSLAAGLGSQETQYF | TGTGCCAGCAGCTTGGCCGCAGGGTTGGGATCCCAAGAGACCCAGTACTTC | TRBJ2-5 | TRBV5-6 | . | few
CASSHPLLPDTQYF | TGTGCCAGCAGCCATCCTCTACTCCCCGATACGCAGTATTTT | TRBJ2-3 | TRBV7-2 | . | many
CASSRPRDSINYGYTF | TGTGCCAGTAGCCGACCGCGGGACTCGATCAACTATGGCTACACCTTC | TRBJ1-2 | TRBV19 | . | few
CASSPFGDTSGANVLTF | TGTGCCAGCAGCCCTTTCGGAGATACCTCTGGGGCCAACGTCCTGACTTTC | TRBJ2-6 | TRBV7-2 | . | few
CASSLGDDTDTQYF | TGCGCCAGCAGCTTGGGGGACGACACAGATACGCAGTATTTT | TRBJ2-3 | TRBV5-1 | . | many
CASRRDGDPPYGYTF | TGCGCCAGCAGACGGGACGGAGATCCGCCCTATGGCTACACCTTC | TRBJ1-2 | TRBV5-1 | . | many
CASSLAFSRETQYF | TGTGCCAGCAGCTTGGCCTTTTCACGGGAGACCCAGTACTTC | TRBJ2-5 | TRBV5-5 | . | .
CASSHTWDIRGTEAFF | TGTGCCAGCAGCCATACATGGGACATCCGGGGCACTGAAGCTTTCTTT | TRBJ1-1 | TRBV6-5 | . | many
CASSYSGTGNYEQYF | TGTGCCAGCAGCTACTCCGGGACAGGGAACTACGAGCAGTACTTC | TRBJ2-7 | TRBV7-2 | TRBD1 | .
CASSEDGTGGDYNEQFF | TGTGCCAGCAGTGAAGATGGGACAGGGGGCGACTACAATGAGCAGTTCTTC | TRBJ2-1 | TRBV2 | TRBD1 | many
CASSSSWSTRTDTQYF | TGTGCCAGCAGCTCCAGTTGGAGCACCCGCACAGATACGCAGTATTTT | TRBJ2-3 | TRBV7-8 | . | few
CASSQVPGQGAYEQYF | TGCGCCAGCAGCCAAGTACCGGGACAGGGGGCCTACGAGCAGTACTTC | TRBJ2-7 | TRBV4-3 | TRBD1 | .
CSVVSRTGQPLYEQYF | TGCAGCGTTGTGTCACGGACGGGACAACCCCTGTACGAGCAGTACTTC | TRBJ2-7 | TRBV29-1 | . | .
CATSDLPHPNTGELFF | TGTGCCACCAGTGATTTGCCCCATCCGAACACCGGGGAGCTGTTTTTT | TRBJ2-2 | TRBV24-1 | . | .
CASTAITTGELFF | TGCGCCAGCACGGCCATTACCACCGGGGAGCTGTTTTTT | TRBJ2-2 | TRBV10-1 | . | many
CASSLAAVTGGHTGELFF | TGTGCCAGCAGCTTAGCGGCAGTCACCGGGGGCCACACCGGGGAGCTGTTTTTT | TRBJ2-2 | TRBV7-2 | . | .
CSADLQGRDTEAFF | TGCAGTGCAGATCTACAGGGTCGCGACACTGAAGCTTTCTTT | TRBJ1-1 | TRBV20-1 | . | few